This T cell receptor beta chain was recorded in a study of CD8+ T cells in alopecia areata. Findings and limits, study-wide: Possibly as an HLA-related effect, TCR sharing across patients appeared less clear than in mice. Scalp data also include sequences from resident alphabeta T cells of normal skin.

This clone was counted a few times. The antigen remains unidentified. CD25+CD127- cells were obtained by sorting CD4+ cells, for four to six patients. V lost 1 base, J lost 3 bases, and 13 bases lay in between. This CDR3 comprises 16 residues. CDR1 and CDR2 (germline): SGHRS, YFSETQ. Investigators isolated RNA and reverse transcribed it into cDNA to act as the sequencing template. Only in-frame clones appear in the TCRdb table, and some are missing; sequencing was by immunoSEQ multiplex PCR. The sample shows roughly 40,000 clones, around half of them seen only once. Source material: CD4+ Tregs sorted from blood. The V call is TRBV5-1, the J call TRBJ2-2, with TRBD2 as a possible D gene (5 bases). The clonotype was recovered from a human donor with alopecia areata. CDR3 in DNA: TGCGCCAGCAGCTTGTATTACGGGAAGTACACCGGGGAGCTGTTTTTT. It specifies CASSLYYGKYTGELFF.